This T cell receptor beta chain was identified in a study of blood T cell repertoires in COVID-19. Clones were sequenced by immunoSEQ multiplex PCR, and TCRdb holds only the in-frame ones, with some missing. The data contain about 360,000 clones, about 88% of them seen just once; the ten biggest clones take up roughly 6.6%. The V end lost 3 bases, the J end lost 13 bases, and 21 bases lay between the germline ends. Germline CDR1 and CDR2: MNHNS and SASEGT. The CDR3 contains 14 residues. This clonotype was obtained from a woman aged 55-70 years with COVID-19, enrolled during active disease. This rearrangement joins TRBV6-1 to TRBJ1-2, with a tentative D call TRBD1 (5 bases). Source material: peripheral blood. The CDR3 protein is CASSDVSGQGVSTF. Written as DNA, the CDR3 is TGTGCCAGCAGTGATGTGTCAGGACAAGGGGTTAGCACCTTC.